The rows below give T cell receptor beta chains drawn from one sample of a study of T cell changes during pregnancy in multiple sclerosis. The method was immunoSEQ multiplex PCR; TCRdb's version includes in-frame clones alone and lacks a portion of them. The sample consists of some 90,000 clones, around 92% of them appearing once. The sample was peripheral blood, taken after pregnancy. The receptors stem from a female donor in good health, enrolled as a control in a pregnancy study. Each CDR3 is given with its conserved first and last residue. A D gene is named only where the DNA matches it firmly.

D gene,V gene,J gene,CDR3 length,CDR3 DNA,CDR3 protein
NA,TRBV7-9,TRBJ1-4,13,TGTGCCAGCAGCTTAAAGGGGAATGAAAAACTGTTTTTT,CASSLKGNEKLFF
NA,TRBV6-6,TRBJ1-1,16,TGTGCCAGCAGACAGGGTGGCTTAGGGGTGAACACTGAAGCTTTCTTT,CASRQGGLGVNTEAFF
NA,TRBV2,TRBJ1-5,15,TGTGCCAGCAGTGTCGTATTAGGAGGGAATCAGCCCCAGCATTTT,CASSVVLGGNQPQHF
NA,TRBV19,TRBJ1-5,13,TGTGCCAGTACCCTCCTTGGCAATCAGCCCCAGCATTTT,CASTLLGNQPQHF
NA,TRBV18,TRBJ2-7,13,TGTGCCAGCTCTCGGACAGAATCCTACGAGCAGTACTTC,CASSRTESYEQYF
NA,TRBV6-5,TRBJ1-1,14,TGTGCCACCCGTAAAGGGGGAATGAGTAACAAAGCTTTCTTT,CATRKGGMSNKAFF
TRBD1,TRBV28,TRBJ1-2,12,TGTGCGATAGACAGGGCGAACGGTGGCTACACCTTC,CAIDRANGGYTF
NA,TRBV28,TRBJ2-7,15,TGTGCCAGCAGTCCGCCCCTCCCCGGGAAACCGGAGCAGTACTTC,CASSPPLPGKPEQYF
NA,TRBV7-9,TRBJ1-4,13,TGTGCCAGCAGCTTCTCCGTAAATGAAAAACTGTTTTTT,CASSFSVNEKLFF
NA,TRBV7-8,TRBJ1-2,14,TGTGCCAGCAGCTCCGAGGTGAAGATATATGGCTACACCTTC,CASSSEVKIYGYTF
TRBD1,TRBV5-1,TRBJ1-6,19,TGCGCCAGCAGCTTCACCGGGACAGGGAACAGAGTAAATAATTCACCCCTCCACTTT,CASSFTGTGNRVNNSPLHF
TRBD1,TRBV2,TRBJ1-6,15,TGTGCCAGCAGTAATCCCGGGACAGGGGAAAGGGCCCTCCACTTT,CASSNPGTGERALHF
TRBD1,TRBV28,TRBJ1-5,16,TGTGCCAGCAGGGAAAACAGGGGCGCGTCTCATCAGCCCCAGCATTTT,CASRENRGASHQPQHF
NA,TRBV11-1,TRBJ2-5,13,TGTGCCAGCAGCCAGGACAGACAAGAGACCCAGTACTTC,CASSQDRQETQYF